The count of the clone carrying this T cell receptor beta chain is one. Its antigen is not known. The source of the sample is a study of cytomegalovirus exposure and HLA in healthy donors. The ends lost 5 bases at V and 3 bases at J; junction bases unmatched: 9. CDR1 and CDR2 from the germline V gene are MNHEY and SMNVEV (reference sequence). This CDR3 spans 16 amino acids. 13 Jbeta primers and 60 Vbeta primers were used for the PCR. The method was immunoSEQ multiplex PCR; TCRdb's version includes in-frame clones alone and lacks a portion of them. Of some 240,000 clones in the sample, about 93% are singletons; the top ten hold 1.5% to 2%. Donors sampled were nominally healthy, though unrecorded immune exposures were likely. Study outcomes and limitations: TCR beta sequences reportedly predicted most subjects' HLA-A and HLA-B alleles accurately. Most CMV-associated TCR beta chains were later found to appear HLA-restricted.

What was sequenced was PBMCs. The chain is built from TRBV27 and TRBJ2-2; 7 bases match TRBD1. The receptor was isolated from a girl aged 2 to 9 in good health and CMV-seronegative. The CDR3 DNA follows: TGTGCCAGCAGTCCGCCGACAGGGCTTGACACCGGGGAGCTGTTTTTT. It encodes CASSPPTGLDTGELFF.